The present TCR beta chain was sequenced within a study of cytotoxic CD8 clonotypes in ibrutinib-treated CLL. Notes on this clone: Its antigen is not known.

Findings and limits, study-wide: Whereas clonality rose at ibrutinib response, it declined toward baseline at progression. At baseline, clonality was higher than in age-matched healthy donors and correlated with CD8+ counts.

V was pared by 0 bases and J by 0 bases, with 12 bases between. From germline, CDR1 is SGHNT and CDR2 YYREEE (reference sequence). The CDR3 runs 17 residues. Sequencing was performed with immunoSEQ multiplex PCR; in TCRdb, only in-frame clones are kept and a portion is missing. The repertoire has 110,000 or so clones, roughly 57% of them found once; the top ten carry under 45%. The source material was PBMCs, sampled after 24 months of ibrutinib treatment. This clonotype was obtained from a human donor with chronic lymphocytic leukemia. This rearrangement joins TRBV5-4 to TRBJ2-2; the D call may be TRBD1 or TRBD2 (5 bases each). CDR3 in DNA: TGTGCCAGCAGCTTGGCCGGTCGGGGCCCGAACACCGGGGAGCTGTTTTTT. It codes for CASSLAGRGPNTGELFF.